Included here is one TCR beta chain sequence, with context. Antigen specificity is unknown. The read is 3 residues too short to cover the CDR3 end, so that end is filled in from the germline J gene. The data derive from a study of Tregs in tolerant kidney transplant recipients. Study at large: The nonmyeloablative bone marrow transplants came from related graft donors, with transient mixed chimerism. Study-level results: The most relevant donor-specific Treg TCRbeta repertoire apparently came from expansion with activated donor B cells.

The table came from immunoSEQ multiplex PCR; TCRdb's copy has only in-frame clones and leaves some out. The sample table includes roughly 50,000 clones. The CDR3 runs to 17 residues. Germline V gene sequence: CDR1 SSHAT, CDR2 FNYEAQ (reference sequence). Unmatched junction bases numbered 7, after V lost 5 bases and J lost 0 bases. This chain joins TRBV7-7 and TRBJ2-2, with 9 nucleotides matching TRBD1. The TCR was taken from a human donor who received a combined kidney and bone marrow transplant. Sequenced here: CD4+ T cells from blood, sampled before the transplant. The sequenced part of the CDR3 DNA is TGTGCCAGCAGCAAACAGGGGGCAGGGGCGAACACCGGGGAG. Amino acids: CASSKQGAGANTGE. The full CDR3 reads CASSKQGAGANTGELFF. The variable domain in full, with the rest retrieved from reference TRBV7-7 and TRBJ2-2, is GAGVSQSPRYKVTKRGQDVTLRCDPISSHATLYWYQQALGQGPEFLTYFNYEAQPDKSGLPSDRFSAERPEGSISTLTIQRTEQRDSAMYRCASSKQGAGANTGELFFGEGSRLTVL.